This TCR beta chain is from a study of control samples from healthy donors and cancer patients. V dropped 1 base and J dropped 5; count of bases not matched to a gene: 6. Germline CDR1 is SGHRS and CDR2 is YFSETQ. This CDR3 contains 16 residues. Measured with immunoSEQ multiplex PCR; TCRdb has only the in-frame clones, and not every one. The sample records some 140,000 clones, approximately 94% being singletons. V is TRBV5-1 and J is TRBJ1-6; 7 bases are a match to TRBD1. Source material: blood. The TCR originated in a middle-aged man in good health. CDR3 sequence: CASSLMTGRNNSPLHF. As DNA, the CDR3 is TGCGCCAGCAGCTTGATGACAGGGCGGAATAATTCACCCCTCCACTTT.